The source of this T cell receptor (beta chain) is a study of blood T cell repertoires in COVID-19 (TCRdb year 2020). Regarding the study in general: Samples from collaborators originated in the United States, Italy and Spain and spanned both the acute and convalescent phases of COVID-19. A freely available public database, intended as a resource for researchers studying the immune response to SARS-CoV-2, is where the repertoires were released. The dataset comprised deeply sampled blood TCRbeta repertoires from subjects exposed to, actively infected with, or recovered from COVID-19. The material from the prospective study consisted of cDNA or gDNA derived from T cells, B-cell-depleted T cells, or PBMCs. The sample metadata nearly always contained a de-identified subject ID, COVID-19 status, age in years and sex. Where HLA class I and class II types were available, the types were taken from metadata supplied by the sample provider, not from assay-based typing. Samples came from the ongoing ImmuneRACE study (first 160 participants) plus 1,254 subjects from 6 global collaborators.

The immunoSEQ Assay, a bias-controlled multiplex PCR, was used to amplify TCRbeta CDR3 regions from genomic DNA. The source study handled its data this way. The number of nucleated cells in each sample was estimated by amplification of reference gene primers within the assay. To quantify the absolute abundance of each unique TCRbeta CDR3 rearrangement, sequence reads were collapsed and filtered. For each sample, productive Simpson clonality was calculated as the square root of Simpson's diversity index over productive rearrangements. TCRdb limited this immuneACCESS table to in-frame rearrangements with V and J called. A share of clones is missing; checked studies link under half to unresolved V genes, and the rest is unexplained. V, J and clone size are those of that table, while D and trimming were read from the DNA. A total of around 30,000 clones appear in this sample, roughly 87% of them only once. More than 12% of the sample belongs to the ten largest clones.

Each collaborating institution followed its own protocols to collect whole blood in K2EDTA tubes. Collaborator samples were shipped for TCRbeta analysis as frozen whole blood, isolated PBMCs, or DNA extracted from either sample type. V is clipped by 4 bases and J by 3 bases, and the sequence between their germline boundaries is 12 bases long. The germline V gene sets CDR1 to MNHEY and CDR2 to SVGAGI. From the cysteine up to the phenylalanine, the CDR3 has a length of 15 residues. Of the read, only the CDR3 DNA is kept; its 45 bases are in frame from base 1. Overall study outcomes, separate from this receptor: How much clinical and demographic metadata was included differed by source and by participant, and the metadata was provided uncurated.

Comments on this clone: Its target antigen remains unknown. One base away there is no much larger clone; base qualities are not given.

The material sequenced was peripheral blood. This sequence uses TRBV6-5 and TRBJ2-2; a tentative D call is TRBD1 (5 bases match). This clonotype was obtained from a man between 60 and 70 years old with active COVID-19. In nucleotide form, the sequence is TGTGCCAGCAGTTCCAGGGTTGCGGACACCGGGGAGCTGTTTTTT. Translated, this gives CASSSRVADTGELFF.